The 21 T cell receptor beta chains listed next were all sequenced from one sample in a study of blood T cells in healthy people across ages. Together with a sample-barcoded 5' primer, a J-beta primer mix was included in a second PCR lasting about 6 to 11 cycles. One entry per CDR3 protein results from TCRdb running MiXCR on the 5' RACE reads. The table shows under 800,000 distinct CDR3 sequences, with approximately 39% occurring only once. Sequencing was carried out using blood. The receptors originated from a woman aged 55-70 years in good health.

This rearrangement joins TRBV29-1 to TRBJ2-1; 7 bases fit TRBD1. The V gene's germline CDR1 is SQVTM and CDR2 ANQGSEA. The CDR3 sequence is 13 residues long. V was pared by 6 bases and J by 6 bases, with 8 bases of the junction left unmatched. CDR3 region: CSVDRIGINEQFF. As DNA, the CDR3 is TGCAGCGTGGACAGGATCGGGATCAATGAGCAGTTCTTC.

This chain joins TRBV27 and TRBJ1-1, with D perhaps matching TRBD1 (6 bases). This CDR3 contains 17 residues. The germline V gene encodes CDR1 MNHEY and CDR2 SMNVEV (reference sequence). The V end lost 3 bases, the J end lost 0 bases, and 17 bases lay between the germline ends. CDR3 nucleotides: TGTGCCAGCAGTTTTAAGTCGGGGGGCAGTTTGAACACTGAAGCTTTCTTT. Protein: CASSFKSGGSLNTEAFF.

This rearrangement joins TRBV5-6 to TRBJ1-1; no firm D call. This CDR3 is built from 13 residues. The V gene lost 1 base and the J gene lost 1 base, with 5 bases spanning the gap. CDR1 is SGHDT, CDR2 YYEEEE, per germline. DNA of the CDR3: TGTGCCAGCAGCTTGAAACCGAACACTGAAGCTTTCTTT. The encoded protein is CASSLKPNTEAFF.

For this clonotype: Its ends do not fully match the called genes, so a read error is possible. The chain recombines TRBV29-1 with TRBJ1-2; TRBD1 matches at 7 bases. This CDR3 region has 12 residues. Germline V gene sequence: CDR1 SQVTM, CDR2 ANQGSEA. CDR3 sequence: CSVERGRGGHTF. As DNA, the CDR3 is TGCAGCGTTGAGAGGGGGCGGGGTGGCCACACCTTC.

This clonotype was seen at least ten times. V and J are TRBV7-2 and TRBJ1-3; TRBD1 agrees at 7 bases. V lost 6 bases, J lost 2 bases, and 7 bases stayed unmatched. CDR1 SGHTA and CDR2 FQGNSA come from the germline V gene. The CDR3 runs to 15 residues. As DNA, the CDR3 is TGTGCCAGCAGGGGGACAGCCAACCCTGGAAACACCATATATTTT. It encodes CASRGTANPGNTIYF.

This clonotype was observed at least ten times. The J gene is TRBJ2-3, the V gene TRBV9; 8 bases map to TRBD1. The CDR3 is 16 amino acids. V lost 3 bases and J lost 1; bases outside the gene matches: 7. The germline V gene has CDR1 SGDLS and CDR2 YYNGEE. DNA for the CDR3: TGTGCCAGCAGCGCCGGGACAGGTCAACGCACAGATACGCAGTATTTT. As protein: CASSAGTGQRTDTQYF.

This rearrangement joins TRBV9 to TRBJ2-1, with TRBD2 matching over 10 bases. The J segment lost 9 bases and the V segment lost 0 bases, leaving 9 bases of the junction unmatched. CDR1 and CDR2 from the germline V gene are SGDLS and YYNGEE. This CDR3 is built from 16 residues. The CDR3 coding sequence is TGTGCCAGCAGCGTAGATCCAGCGGGAGGGGTAAGTGAGCAGTTCTTC. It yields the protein CASSVDPAGGVSEQFF.

CDR3 coding DNA: TGCAGTGCCTCGCGGTACGATGAGCAGTTCTTC. Protein product: CSASRYDEQFF. The chain joins TRBV20-1 to TRBJ2-1; unclear D gene. Germline CDR1 DFQATT, CDR2 SNEGSKA (reference sequence). This CDR3 spans 11 amino acids. V lost 6 bases to trimming and J lost 8 bases, with 11 bases between them.

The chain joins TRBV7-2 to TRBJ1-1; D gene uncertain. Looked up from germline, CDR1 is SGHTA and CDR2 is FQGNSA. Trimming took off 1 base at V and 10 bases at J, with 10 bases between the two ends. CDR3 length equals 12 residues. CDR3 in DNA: TGTGCCAGCAGCTTAGGGATAGGGCCAGCTTTCTTT. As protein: CASSLGIGPAFF.

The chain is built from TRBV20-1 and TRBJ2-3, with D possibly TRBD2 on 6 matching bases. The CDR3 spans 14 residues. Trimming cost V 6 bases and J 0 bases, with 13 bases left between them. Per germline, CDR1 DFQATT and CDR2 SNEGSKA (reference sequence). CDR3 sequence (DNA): TGCAGTGCAACAAGCGGGCCCAGCACAGATACGCAGTATTTT. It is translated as CSATSGPSTDTQYF.

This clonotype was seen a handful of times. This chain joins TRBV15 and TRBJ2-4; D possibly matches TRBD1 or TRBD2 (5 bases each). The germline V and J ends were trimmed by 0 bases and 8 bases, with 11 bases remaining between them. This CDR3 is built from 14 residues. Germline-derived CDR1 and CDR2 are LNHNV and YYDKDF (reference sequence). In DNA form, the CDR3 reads TGTGCCACCAGCAGAGAATCGGGGCAGGACATTCAGTACTTC. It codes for CATSRESGQDIQYF.

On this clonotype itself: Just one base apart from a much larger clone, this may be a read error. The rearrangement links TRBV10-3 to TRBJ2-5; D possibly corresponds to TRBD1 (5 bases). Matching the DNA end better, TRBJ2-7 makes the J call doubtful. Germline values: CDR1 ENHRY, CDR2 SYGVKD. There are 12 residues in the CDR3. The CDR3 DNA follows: TGTACCATCGGGCAGGGTAGTGTCGAGCAGTACTTC. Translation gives CTIGQGSVEQYF.

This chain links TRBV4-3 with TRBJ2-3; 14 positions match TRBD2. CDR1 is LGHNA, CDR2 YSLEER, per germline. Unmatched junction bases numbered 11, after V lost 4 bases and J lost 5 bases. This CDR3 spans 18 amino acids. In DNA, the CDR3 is TGCGCCAGCAGCCCGGGGGTGACTAGCGGGAGGGCCAAAGATACGCAGTATTTT. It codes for CASSPGVTSGRAKDTQYF.

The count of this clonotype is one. The CDR3 coding sequence is TGTGCCAGCAGCTCCGCCGGGACAGCGTCCTACGAGCAGTACTTC. Residues: CASSSAGTASYEQYF. The chain recombines TRBV13 with TRBJ2-5; TRBD1 aligns across 7 bases. The J call is in doubt because the DNA end fits TRBJ2-7 better. The CDR3 extends over 15 amino acids. The germline gives CDR1 PRHDT, CDR2 FYEKMQ (reference sequence).

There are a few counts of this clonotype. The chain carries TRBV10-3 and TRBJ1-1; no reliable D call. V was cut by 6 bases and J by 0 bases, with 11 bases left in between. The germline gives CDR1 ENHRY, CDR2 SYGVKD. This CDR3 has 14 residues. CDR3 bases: TGTGCCATCAGGTCGGAGGGATTGAACACTGAAGCTTTCTTT. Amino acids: CAIRSEGLNTEAFF.

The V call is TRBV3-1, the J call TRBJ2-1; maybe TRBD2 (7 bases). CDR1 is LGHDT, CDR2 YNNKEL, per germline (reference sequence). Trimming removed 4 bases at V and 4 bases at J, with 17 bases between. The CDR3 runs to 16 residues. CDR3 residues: CASSPLLARGYNEQFF. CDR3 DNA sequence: TGTGCCAGCAGCCCTCTACTAGCGAGGGGGTACAATGAGCAGTTCTTC.

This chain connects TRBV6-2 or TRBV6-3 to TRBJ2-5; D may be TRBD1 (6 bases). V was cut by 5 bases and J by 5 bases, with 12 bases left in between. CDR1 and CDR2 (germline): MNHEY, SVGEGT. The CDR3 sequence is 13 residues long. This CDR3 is CASSDPGEETQYF. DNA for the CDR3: TGTGCCAGCAGTGACCCAGGGGAGGAGACCCAGTACTTC.

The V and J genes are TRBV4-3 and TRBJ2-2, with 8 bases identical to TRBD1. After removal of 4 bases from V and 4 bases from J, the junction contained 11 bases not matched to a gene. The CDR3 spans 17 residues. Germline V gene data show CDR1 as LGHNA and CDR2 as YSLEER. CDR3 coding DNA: TGCGCCAGCAGCCGTATTCTGGGACAGGAGCGCACCGGGGAGCTGTTTTTT. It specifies CASSRILGQERTGELFF.

This chain's CDR3 is CASSGTGGSETQYF. CDR3 in DNA: TGTGCCAGCAGCGGGACAGGGGGCAGTGAGACCCAGTACTTC. The chain carries TRBV9 and TRBJ2-7; 11 bases are shared with TRBD1. The tail of the sequence fits TRBJ2-5 better, so the J call may be wrong. The CDR3 runs to 14 residues. The germline V gene has CDR1 SGDLS and CDR2 YYNGEE.

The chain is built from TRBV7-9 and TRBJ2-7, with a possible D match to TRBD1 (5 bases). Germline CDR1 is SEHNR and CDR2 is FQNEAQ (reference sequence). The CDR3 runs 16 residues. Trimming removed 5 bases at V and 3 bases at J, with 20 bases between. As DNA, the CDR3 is TGTGCCAGCAGCCATGGGGCAGGGTACGGATTCTACGAGCAGTACTTC. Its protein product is CASSHGAGYGFYEQYF.

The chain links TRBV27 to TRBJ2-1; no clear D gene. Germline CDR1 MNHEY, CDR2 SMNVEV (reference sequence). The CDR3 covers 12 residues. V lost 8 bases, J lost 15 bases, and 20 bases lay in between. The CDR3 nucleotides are TGTGCCAGCGGGATTGGTACGGCCTCCCCGTTCTTC. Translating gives CASGIGTASPFF.